This T cell receptor (beta chain) originates from a study of blood T cells in healthy people across ages. This CDR3 contains 15 residues. V shed 1 base and J 8 bases; nucleotides not matched to a gene: 8. Germline loops: CDR1 LGHNA, CDR2 YNFKEQ. Alongside a J-beta primer mix, a sample-barcoded 5' primer served in a second PCR lasting about 7 to 11 cycles. MiXCR, run by TCRdb on the 5' RACE reads, gives a single entry per CDR3 protein. Of about a million distinct CDR3 sequences in the sample, roughly 51% were seen once. The sample holds one count of this clonotype. The clonotype originates from a woman aged 60-75 years in good health. The rearrangement uses TRBV4-2 and TRBJ2-1; 7 positions match TRBD2. Sequenced material: blood. The CDR3 DNA sequence: TGTGCCAGCAGCCAAGGCGACGGGAGGAAGGATGAGCAGTTCTTC. Protein: CASSQGDGRKDEQFF.